Listed below are T cell receptor beta chains from one sample, sequenced in a study of cytomegalovirus exposure and HLA in healthy donors. Profiled with immunoSEQ multiplex PCR; TCRdb holds only in-frame clones, not every one. The data contain over 150,000 clones, around 77% of them singletons. The sample comprised PBMCs. These receptors all stem from a man aged 50-60 years in good health and CMV-seropositive. Each CDR3 is given with its conserved first and last residue. A D gene is named only where the DNA matches it firmly. Size values are once, few and many counts, or a class for expanded clones, and some rows have none.

-	TRBV6-1	TRBJ2-7	few	CASRGQDREQYF	TGTGCCAGCAGGGGGCAGGATCGAGAGCAGTACTTC
TRBD1	TRBV10-3	TRBJ1-1	-	CAIRDWDRGVTEAFF	TGTGCCATCAGGGACTGGGACAGGGGGGTCACTGAAGCTTTCTTT
TRBD2	TRBV5-4	TRBJ2-2	-	CASTKGGVAGVAGELFF	TGTGCCAGCACCAAAGGGGGGGTAGCGGGGGTCGCCGGGGAGCTGTTTTTT
-	TRBV6-4	TRBJ2-5	-	CASSRMDYQETQYF	TGTGCCAGCAGCAGAATGGACTACCAAGAGACCCAGTACTTC
-	TRBV6-5	TRBJ1-5	few	CASSYSTGNNQPQHF	TGTGCCAGCAGTTACTCGACAGGAAATAATCAGCCCCAGCATTTT
TRBD1	TRBV10-3	TRBJ1-1	-	CAIREPQGADTEAFF	TGTGCCATCAGGGAGCCACAGGGGGCGGACACTGAAGCTTTCTTT
TRBD2	TRBV7-7	TRBJ2-5	-	CASSNLAGEQETQYF	TGTGCCAGCAGCAACCTAGCGGGGGAACAAGAGACCCAGTACTTC
-	TRBV7-8	TRBJ1-6	-	CASSLGTAVRASPLHF	TGTGCCAGCAGCTTAGGGACAGCCGTCCGGGCTTCACCCCTCCACTTT
TRBD2	TRBV11-2	TRBJ2-1	-	CASSLNSGGAYNEQFF	TGTGCCAGCAGCTTGAATAGCGGGGGGGCCTACAATGAGCAGTTCTTC
TRBD1	TRBV28	TRBJ1-4	-	CASSDGQGIEKLFF	TGTGCCAGCAGTGACGGACAGGGGATAGAAAAACTGTTTTTT
-	TRBV10-2	TRBJ2-5	few	CASSESRWARETQYF	TGCGCCAGCAGTGAGTCCAGGTGGGCACGGGAGACCCAGTACTTC
TRBD1	TRBV27	TRBJ1-5	-	CASSSPGQGGNQPQHF	TGTGCCAGCAGTTCGCCGGGACAGGGGGGCAATCAGCCCCAGCATTTT
-	TRBV9	TRBJ2-7	-	CASSVVGGLGEQYF	TGTGCCAGCAGCGTAGTCGGGGGGCTCGGCGAGCAGTACTTC
TRBD2	TRBV27	TRBJ2-7	few	CASSLTSGISYEQYF	TGTGCCAGCAGTTTAACTAGCGGGATTTCCTACGAGCAGTACTTC
-	TRBV9	TRBJ1-6	-	CASSVTNSYNSPLHF	TGTGCCAGCAGCGTAACAAACTCCTATAATTCACCCCTCCACTTT
TRBD2	TRBV5-1	TRBJ2-7	-	CASSLELAGVYEQYF	TGCGCCAGCAGCTTGGAACTAGCGGGCGTCTACGAGCAGTACTTC
-	TRBV6-5	TRBJ2-2	few	CASSEMLASGELFF	TGTGCCAGCAGTGAAATGTTGGCCAGCGGGGAGCTGTTTTTT
-	TRBV9	TRBJ1-1	-	CASSVTGMGNTEAFF	TGTGCCAGCAGCGTGACAGGCATGGGGAACACTGAAGCTTTCTTT
TRBD2	TRBV4-1	TRBJ2-5	-	CASSQAPWTSGGVETQYF	TGCGCCAGCAGCCAAGCCCCTTGGACTAGCGGGGGGGTTGAGACCCAGTACTTC
TRBD1	TRBV27	TRBJ1-2	-	CASRRYGQGYGYTF	TGTGCCAGCAGGAGATACGGACAGGGCTATGGCTACACCTTC
TRBD1	TRBV7-2	TRBJ2-2	-	CASSFGTGTGELFF	TGTGCCAGCAGCTTCGGGACAGGGACCGGGGAGCTGTTTTTT
TRBD1	TRBV6-6	TRBJ2-5	-	CASRYRGQETQYF	TGTGCCAGCAGATACAGGGGCCAAGAGACCCAGTACTTC
-	TRBV7-9	TRBJ2-5	-	CASSLVVPQETQYF	TGTGCCAGCAGCTTAGTTGTCCCACAAGAGACCCAGTACTTC
-	TRBV28	TRBJ1-5	-	CASSLTQGGGNQPQHF	TGTGCCAGCAGTCTCACACAGGGTGGGGGCAATCAGCCCCAGCATTTT
-	TRBV27	TRBJ1-3	-	CASSGRAGSGNTIYF	TGTGCCAGTTCTGGGAGGGCGGGCTCTGGAAACACCATATATTTT
-	TRBV7-8	TRBJ2-5	-	CASSRQETQYF	TGTGCCAGCAGCCGCCAAGAGACCCAGTACTTC
TRBD1	TRBV5-1	TRBJ2-1	-	CASTPGDRDDNEQFF	TGCGCCAGCACCCCTGGAGACAGGGACGACAATGAGCAGTTCTTC
TRBD2	TRBV11-2	TRBJ2-5	few	CASSLGFLAGEETQYF	TGTGCCAGCAGCTTAGGGTTCCTAGCGGGGGAAGAGACCCAGTACTTC
TRBD1	TRBV15	TRBJ2-1	-	CATSSEQGELIYNEQFF	TGTGCCACCAGCAGCGAGCAGGGGGAACTTATCTACAATGAGCAGTTCTTC
-	TRBV28	TRBJ1-2	-	CASRLPNWYGYTF	TGTGCCAGCAGGTTGCCAAACTGGTATGGCTACACCTTC
-	TRBV7-2	TRBJ1-2	-	CASSFLALVYGYTF	TGTGCCAGCAGCTTCCTCGCGTTGGTCTATGGCTACACCTTC
-	TRBV7-9	TRBJ2-5	-	CASSLGRVGETQYF	TGTGCCAGCAGCTTAGGGCGGGTCGGCGAGACCCAGTACTTC
TRBD1	TRBV9	TRBJ2-7	-	CASSAGTGGPGHEQYF	TGTGCCAGCAGCGCTGGGACAGGAGGTCCCGGCCACGAGCAGTACTTC
TRBD2	TRBV6-1	TRBJ2-5	-	CASSRTSGVYETQYF	TGTGCCAGCAGTCGGACTAGCGGGGTATATGAGACCCAGTACTTC
TRBD1	TRBV28	TRBJ1-6	-	CASSLGQGAWSYNSPLHF	TGTGCCAGCAGTTTAGGACAGGGGGCTTGGTCCTATAATTCACCCCTCCACTTT
TRBD2	TRBV7-2	TRBJ2-2	-	CASSPSGGNTGELFF	TGTGCCAGCAGCCCGAGCGGGGGGAACACCGGGGAGCTGTTTTTT
-	TRBV5-1	TRBJ1-1	-	CASTRGGTEAFF	TGCGCCAGCACCCGGGGAGGGACTGAAGCTTTCTTT
-	TRBV4-2	TRBJ2-1	-	CASSQDLSDEQFF	TGTGCCAGCAGCCAAGATCTTAGCGATGAGCAGTTCTTC
-	TRBV5-1	TRBJ1-3	-	CASSLSFTGNTIYF	TGCGCCAGCAGCTTGTCTTTTACTGGAAACACCATATATTTT
TRBD1	TRBV30	TRBJ1-6	-	CAWSRDSSNSPLHF	TGTGCCTGGAGTCGGGACAGCTCTAATTCACCCCTCCACTTT
-	TRBV27	TRBJ1-1	few	CASSAGTVNTEAFF	TGTGCCAGCAGCGCCGGGACTGTGAACACTGAAGCTTTCTTT
-	TRBV27	TRBJ2-7	-	CASSLTAQSSYEQYF	TGTGCCAGCAGTCTGACAGCACAGAGCTCCTACGAGCAGTACTTC